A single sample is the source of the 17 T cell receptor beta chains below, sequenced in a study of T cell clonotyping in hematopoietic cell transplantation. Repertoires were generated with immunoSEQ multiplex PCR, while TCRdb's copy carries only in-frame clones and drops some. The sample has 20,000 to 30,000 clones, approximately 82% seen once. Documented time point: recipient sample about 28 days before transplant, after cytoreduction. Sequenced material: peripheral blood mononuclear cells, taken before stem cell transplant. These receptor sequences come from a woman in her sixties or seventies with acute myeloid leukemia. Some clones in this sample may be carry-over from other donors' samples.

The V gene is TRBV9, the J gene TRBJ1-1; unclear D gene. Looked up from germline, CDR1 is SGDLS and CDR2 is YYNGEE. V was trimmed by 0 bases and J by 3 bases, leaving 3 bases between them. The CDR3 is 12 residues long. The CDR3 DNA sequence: TGTGCCAGCAGCGTAGGGCACACTGAAGCTTTCTTT. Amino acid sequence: CASSVGHTEAFF.

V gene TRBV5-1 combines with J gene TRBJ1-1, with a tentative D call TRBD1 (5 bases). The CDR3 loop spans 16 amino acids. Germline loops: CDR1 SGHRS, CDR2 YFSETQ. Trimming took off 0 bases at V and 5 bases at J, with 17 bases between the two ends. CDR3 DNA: TGCGCCAGCAGCTTGGAGTCGTCAGGGAGAGGAACTGAAGCTTTCTTT. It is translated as CASSLESSGRGTEAFF.

The CDR3 loop reads CASTLAGERYEQYF. In DNA, the CDR3 is TGTGCCAGCACCTTAGCGGGAGAAAGGTACGAGCAGTACTTC. V is TRBV28 and J is TRBJ2-7; 9 nucleotides line up with TRBD2. CDR1 is MDHEN, CDR2 SYDVKM, per germline. The CDR3 has 14 residues. J was trimmed by 4 bases and V by 7 bases; bases with no gene match: 8.

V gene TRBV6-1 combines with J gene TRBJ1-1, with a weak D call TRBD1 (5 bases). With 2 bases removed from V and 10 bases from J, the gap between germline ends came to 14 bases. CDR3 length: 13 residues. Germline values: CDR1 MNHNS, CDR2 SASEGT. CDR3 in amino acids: CASSESGGKLAFF. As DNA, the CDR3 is TGTGCCAGCAGTGAATCGGGGGGGAAACTAGCTTTCTTT.

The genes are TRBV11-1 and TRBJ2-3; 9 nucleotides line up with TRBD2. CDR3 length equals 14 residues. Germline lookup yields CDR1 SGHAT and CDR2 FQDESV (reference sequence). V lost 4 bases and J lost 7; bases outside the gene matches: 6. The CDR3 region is CASSSRGGGNTQYF. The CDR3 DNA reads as TGTGCCAGCAGCTCCCGCGGGGGGGGCAATACGCAGTATTTT.

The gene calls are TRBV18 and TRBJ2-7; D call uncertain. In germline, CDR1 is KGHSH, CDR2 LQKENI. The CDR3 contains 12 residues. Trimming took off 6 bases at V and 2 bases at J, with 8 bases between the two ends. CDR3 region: CASSQETYEQYF. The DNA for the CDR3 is TGTGCCAGCTCCCAAGAAACCTACGAGCAGTACTTC. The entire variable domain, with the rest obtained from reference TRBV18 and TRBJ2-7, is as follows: NAGVMQNPRHLVRRRGQEARLRCSPMKGHSHVYWYRQLPEEGLKFMVYLQKENIIDESGMPKERFSAEFPKEGPSILRIQQVVRGDSAAYFCASSQETYEQYFGPGTRLTVT.

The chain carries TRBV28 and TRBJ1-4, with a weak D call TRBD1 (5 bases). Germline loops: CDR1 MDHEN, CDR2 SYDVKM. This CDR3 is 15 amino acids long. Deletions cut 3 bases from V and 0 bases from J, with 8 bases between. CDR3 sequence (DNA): TGTGCCAGCAGTTTGTCGGGGGCAACTAATGAAAAACTGTTTTTT. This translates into CASSLSGATNEKLFF.

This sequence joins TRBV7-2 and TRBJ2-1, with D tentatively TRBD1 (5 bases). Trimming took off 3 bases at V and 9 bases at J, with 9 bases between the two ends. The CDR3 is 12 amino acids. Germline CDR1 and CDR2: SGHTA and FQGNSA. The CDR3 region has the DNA TGTGCCAGCAGCTTCCAGGGTACTGAGCAGTTCTTC. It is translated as CASSFQGTEQFF.

The DNA for the CDR3 is TGTGCCAGCAGCTTGTCTTCGGGGGCCTACACCTTC. It translates to CASSLSSGAYTF. V usage is TRBV5-6 and J usage is TRBJ1-2, with a possible D match to TRBD1 (6 bases). The CDR3 is made up of 12 amino acids. Trimming cost V 1 base and J 10 bases, with 11 bases left between them. CDR1 and CDR2 from the germline V gene are SGHDT and YYEEEE.

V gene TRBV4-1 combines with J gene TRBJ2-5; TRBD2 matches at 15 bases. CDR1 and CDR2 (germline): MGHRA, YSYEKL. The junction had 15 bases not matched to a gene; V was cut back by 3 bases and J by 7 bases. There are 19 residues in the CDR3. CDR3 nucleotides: TGCGCCAGCAGCCATCCGGGACTAGCGGGAGGCCCCACCCGGTTGACCCAGTACTTC. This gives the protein CASSHPGLAGGPTRLTQYF.

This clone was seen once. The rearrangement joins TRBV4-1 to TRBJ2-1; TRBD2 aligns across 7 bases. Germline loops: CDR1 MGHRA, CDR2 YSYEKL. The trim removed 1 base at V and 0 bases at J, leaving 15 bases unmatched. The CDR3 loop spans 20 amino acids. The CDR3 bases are TGCGCCAGCAGCCAAGCTAGGTTGGAGGAGCGGGATAGCTCCTACAATGAGCAGTTCTTC. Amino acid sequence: CASSQARLEERDSSYNEQFF.

DNA of the CDR3: TGTGCCAGCAGTGAAAGAACAGATACGCAGTATTTT. This translates into CASSERTDTQYF. The rearrangement links TRBV2 to TRBJ2-3; D call uncertain. This CDR3 contains 12 residues. With 2 bases removed from V and 3 bases from J, the gap between germline ends came to 3 bases. Germline loops: CDR1 SNHLY, CDR2 FYNNEI. The full variable domain, with the rest looked up from reference TRBV2 and TRBJ2-3, is EPEVTQTPSHQVTQMGQEVILRCVPISNHLYFYWYRQILGQKVEFLVSFYNNEISEKSEIFDDQFSVERPDGSNFTLKIRSTKLEDSAMYFCASSERTDTQYFGPGTRLTVL.

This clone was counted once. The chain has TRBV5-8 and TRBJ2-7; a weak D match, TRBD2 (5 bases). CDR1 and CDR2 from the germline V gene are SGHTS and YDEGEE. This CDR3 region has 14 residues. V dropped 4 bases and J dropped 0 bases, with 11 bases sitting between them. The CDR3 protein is CASSVARSSYEQYF. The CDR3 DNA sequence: TGTGCCAGCAGCGTAGCGAGGAGCTCCTACGAGCAGTACTTC.

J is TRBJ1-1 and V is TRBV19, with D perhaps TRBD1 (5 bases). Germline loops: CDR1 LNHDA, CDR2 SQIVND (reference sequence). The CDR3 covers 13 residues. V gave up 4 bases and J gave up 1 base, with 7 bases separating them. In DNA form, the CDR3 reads TGTGCCAGTAGTACAGGGAAGAACACTGAAGCTTTCTTT. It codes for CASSTGKNTEAFF.

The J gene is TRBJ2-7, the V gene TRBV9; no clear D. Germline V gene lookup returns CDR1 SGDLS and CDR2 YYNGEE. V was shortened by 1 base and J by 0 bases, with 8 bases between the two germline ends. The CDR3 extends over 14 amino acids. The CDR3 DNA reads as TGTGCCAGCAGCGTATCCGGGTACTCCTACGAGCAGTACTTC. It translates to CASSVSGYSYEQYF.

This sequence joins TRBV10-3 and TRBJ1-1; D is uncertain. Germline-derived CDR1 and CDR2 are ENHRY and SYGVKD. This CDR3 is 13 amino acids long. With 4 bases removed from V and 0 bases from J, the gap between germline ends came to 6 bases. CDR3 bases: TGTGCCATCAGTGTCGGGGTGAACACTGAAGCTTTCTTT. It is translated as CAISVGVNTEAFF.

The CDR3 spells CASSPRGGRYNEQFF. The CDR3 DNA follows: TGTGCCAGCAGTCCCCGGGGTGGGAGATACAATGAGCAGTTCTTC. V usage is TRBV6-5 and J usage is TRBJ2-1, with D possibly matching TRBD2 (5 bases). The CDR3 consists of 15 residues. Deletions cut 5 bases from V and 4 bases from J, with 15 bases between. Germline V gene lookup returns CDR1 MNHEY and CDR2 SVGAGI.